Below are 17 T cell receptor beta chains sequenced from a single sample in a study of shared T cell receptors in the human thymus. Repertoires were generated with immunoSEQ multiplex PCR, while TCRdb's copy carries only in-frame clones and drops some. Of 650,000 to 950,000 clones detected, 70% to 90% appear once; the ten largest clones hold roughly 0.01%. These records were also assigned to another study, of human thymus T cells.

The specimen sequenced was thymocytes. Receptors were obtained from a girl less than two years old with a congenital heart defect.

The chain employs TRBV6-6 and TRBJ1-5; D uncertain. The V gene lost 7 bases and the J gene lost 4 bases, with 11 bases spanning the gap. CDR3 length: 13 amino acids. Per the germline V gene, CDR1 is MNHNY and CDR2 is SVGAGI (reference sequence). CDR3 protein: CASNSVSNQPQHF. CDR3 coding DNA: TGTGCCAGCAATTCAGTCAGTAATCAGCCCCAGCATTTT.

CDR3 region: CASSPPGLRRYGYTF. The CDR3 nucleotides are TGTGCCAGCAGTCCTCCCGGACTGAGACGCTATGGCTACACCTTC. The chain carries TRBV6-5 and TRBJ1-2; no reliable D call. Trimming pared 5 bases from V and 4 bases from J, leaving 17 bases between. The CDR3 consists of 15 residues. Germline CDR1 reads MNHEY; CDR2 reads SVGAGI.

The chain has TRBV6-5 and TRBJ2-3; 10 bases fit TRBD2. The germline V gene encodes CDR1 MNHEY and CDR2 SVGAGI. The CDR3 spans 16 residues. The junction had 0 bases not matched to a gene; V was cut back by 0 bases and J by 0 bases. CDR3 bases: TGTGCCAGCAGTTACTCACTAGCGGGGAGCACAGATACGCAGTATTTT. Translated, it gives CASSYSLAGSTDTQYF.

The CDR3 spells CASRSSGGEQFF. In nucleotides, the CDR3 is TGTGCCAGCAGGTCTAGCGGGGGTGAGCAGTTCTTC. This sequence joins TRBV28 and TRBJ2-1; 10 nucleotides line up with TRBD2. Germline V gene sequence: CDR1 MDHEN, CDR2 SYDVKM. Germline trimming cut 6 bases from V and 9 bases from J; bases unmatched to any gene: 2. This CDR3 contains 12 residues.

Only a few counts were recorded for this clone. DNA of the CDR3: TGTGCTAGTGGTTCCGCCCTGGTTGAAGGGCGGGTTGTTCACTATGGCTACACCTTC. Translating gives CASGSALVEGRVVHYGYTF. This chain connects TRBV12-5 to TRBJ1-2; D is undetermined. The length of the CDR3 is 19 residues. The germline CDR1 and CDR2 sequences are LGHNT and FRNRAP. V was clipped by 4 bases and J by 3 bases, with 27 bases between them.

The table lists this clone with a count of one. The CDR3 spells CASSPRQGRDLNYGYTF. The CDR3 DNA reads TGTGCCAGCAGCCCTAGACAGGGACGAGACTTGAACTATGGCTACACCTTC. V is TRBV7-4 and J is TRBJ1-2; 7 positions match TRBD1. Per the germline V gene, CDR1 is SGHVT and CDR2 is SQSDAQ. V gave up 5 bases and J gave up 2 bases; unmatched junction bases: 14. The CDR3 covers 17 residues.

J is TRBJ1-1 and V is TRBV6-4, with D possibly matching TRBD1 (6 bases). V was cut by 2 bases and J by 8 bases, with 6 bases left in between. CDR1 is MRHNA and CDR2 is SNTAGT in the germline V gene. This CDR3 region has 11 residues. This CDR3 is CASSDGTEAFF. CDR3 DNA: TGTGCCAGCAGTGACGGGACAGAAGCTTTCTTT.

This chain connects TRBV28 to TRBJ1-2; tentative D call: TRBD1 (5 bases). V dropped 3 bases and J dropped 1 base, with 9 bases sitting between them. This CDR3 has 14 residues. CDR1 MDHEN and CDR2 SYDVKM come from the germline V gene. The CDR3 spells CASSFGGVNYGYTF. CDR3 bases: TGTGCCAGCAGTTTCGGGGGGGTTAACTATGGCTACACCTTC.

This chain connects TRBV19 to TRBJ2-5; no reliable D call. The CDR3 has 13 amino acids. Trimming stripped 6 bases from V and 2 bases from J, with 10 bases between. CDR1 and CDR2 (germline): LNHDA, SQIVND (reference sequence). Here the CDR3 reads CASSRSGQETQYF. The CDR3 nucleotides are TGTGCCAGTAGCCGGTCAGGACAAGAGACCCAGTACTTC.

This chain joins TRBV6-6 and TRBJ2-3; D possibly corresponds to TRBD2 (5 bases). Per germline, CDR1 MNHNY and CDR2 SVGAGI (reference sequence). The CDR3 sequence is 14 residues long. The V gene lost 6 bases and the J gene lost 2 bases, with 12 bases spanning the gap. CDR3 in DNA: TGTGCCAGCAGGATGGGCGGGTCCACAGATACGCAGTATTTT. Its translation: CASRMGGSTDTQYF.

The chain employs TRBV4-1 and TRBJ2-2; possibly TRBD2 for D (6 bases). Trimming cost V 0 bases and J 3 bases, with 11 bases left between them. CDR1 and CDR2 (germline): MGHRA, YSYEKL. CDR3 length: 16 amino acids. The CDR3 nucleotides are TGCGCCAGCAGCCAAGAAGGGCGGGATTACACCGGGGAGCTGTTTTTT. Its protein is CASSQEGRDYTGELFF.

The CDR3 coding sequence is TGTGCCAGCAGTCCGACAGGGGGCGACGCTTTCTTT. As protein: CASSPTGGDAFF. The rearrangement links TRBV27 to TRBJ1-1; 10 bases match TRBD1. CDR3 size: 12 residues. J was trimmed by 11 bases and V by 5 bases; bases with no gene match: 5. Looked up from germline, CDR1 is MNHEY and CDR2 is SMNVEV (reference sequence).

CDR3 in DNA: TGCGCCAGCAGTTTAACAGGGGAAAGGGACACAGATACGCAGTATTTT. It translates to CASSLTGERDTDTQYF. This chain links TRBV5-1 with TRBJ2-3; 7 bases map to TRBD1. V shed 5 bases and J 2 bases; nucleotides not matched to a gene: 11. The CDR3 consists of 16 residues. Germline CDR1 reads SGHRS; CDR2 reads YFSETQ. The full variable domain, completed using reference TRBV5-1 and TRBJ2-3, is KAGVTQTPRYLIKTRGQQVTLSCSPISGHRSVSWYQQTPGQGLQFLFEYFSETQRNKGNFPGRFSGRQFSNSRSEMNVSTLELGDSALYLCASSLTGERDTDTQYFGPGTRLTVL.

The chain recombines TRBV15 with TRBJ1-4; 8 nucleotides align to TRBD1. The germline gives CDR1 LNHNV, CDR2 YYDKDF (reference sequence). The CDR3 contains 14 residues. Germline trimming cut 9 bases from V and 4 bases from J; bases unmatched to any gene: 7. The CDR3 sequence is CATLGGQDNEKLFF. CDR3 nucleotides: TGTGCCACTCTGGGGGGACAGGATAATGAAAAACTGTTTTTT.

The chain recombines TRBV7-6 with TRBJ1-2; no clear D. The CDR3 runs 12 residues. The germline CDR1 and CDR2 sequences are SGHVS and FNYEAQ. V was trimmed by 1 base and J by 6 bases, leaving 6 bases between them. Here the CDR3 DNA reads TGTGCCAGCAGCTTAGGGGGAGATGGCTACACCTTC. Its translation: CASSLGGDGYTF.

This rearrangement joins TRBV6-6 to TRBJ1-6; D possibly corresponds to TRBD1 (6 bases). CDR3 length: 16 residues. Germline V CDR1 and CDR2: MNHNY, SVGAGI (reference sequence). Trimming took 5 bases from V and 8 from J, leaving 19 bases between them. The CDR3 region is CASSHLNRGAYSPLHF. The CDR3 DNA reads as TGTGCCAGCAGTCACCTAAATCGGGGGGCCTATTCACCCCTCCACTTT.

The V and J genes are TRBV7-2 and TRBJ1-1; TRBD1 agrees at 9 bases. The V gene end was trimmed by 3 bases and the J gene end by 4 bases; junction bases not matched to a gene: 12. This CDR3 contains 17 residues. Germline CDR1 is SGHTA and CDR2 is FQGNSA. The DNA of the CDR3 is TGTGCCAGCAGCTTTTTCGATGACAGGGGGGAGAGCACTGAAGCTTTCTTT. This codes for CASSFFDDRGESTEAFF.